Following are 19 T cell receptor beta chains from one sample sequenced in a study of shared clonotypes between healthy human individuals. Profiled with immunoSEQ multiplex PCR; TCRdb holds only in-frame clones, not every one. The profile shows fewer than 1.6 million clones, around 98.5% of them singletons. The sample was naive CD4+ T cells sorted from blood. Noted subset: CD45RA+ positively selected. Every receptor here comes from a man aged 25-45 years in good health.

The V gene is TRBV19, the J gene TRBJ2-1; the match to TRBD2 covers 10 bases. V was pared by 3 bases and J by 0 bases, with 8 bases of the junction left unmatched. Germline assignment: CDR1 LNHDA and CDR2 SQIVND (reference sequence). This CDR3 region has 18 residues. This chain's CDR3 is CASSMSLAGVSSYNEQFF. CDR3 DNA: TGTGCCAGTAGTATGTCCCTAGCGGGAGTTAGCTCCTACAATGAGCAGTTCTTC. Full variable domain (rest looked up from reference TRBV19 and TRBJ2-1): DGGITQSPKYLFRKEGQNVTLSCEQNLNHDAMYWYRQDPGQGLRLIYYSQIVNDFQKGDIAEGYSVSREKKESFPLTVTSAQKNPTAFYLCASSMSLAGVSSYNEQFFGPGTRLTVL.

The chain couples TRBV28 to TRBJ2-5; D remains ambiguous. With 2 bases removed from V and 2 bases from J, the gap between germline ends came to 12 bases. Germline CDR1 is MDHEN and CDR2 is SYDVKM. The CDR3 length is 15 residues. The CDR3 DNA reads as TGTGCCAGCAGTTTACTGGGTGACGTTCAAGAGACCCAGTACTTC. Translated, it gives CASSLLGDVQETQYF.

This clone was seen once. The V gene is TRBV11-2, the J gene TRBJ2-3, with 7 bases identical to TRBD2. CDR3 length: 13 amino acids. J was trimmed by 6 bases and V by 8 bases; bases with no gene match: 8. CDR1 and CDR2 from the germline V gene are SGHAT and FQNNGV. For the CDR3, the DNA is TGTGCCAGCCGGGGCGGGAGTTTGGATACGCAGTATTTT. It specifies CASRGGSLDTQYF.

The chain couples TRBV15 to TRBJ2-7; D is unclear. The CDR3 runs 14 residues. From germline, CDR1 is LNHNV and CDR2 YYDKDF (reference sequence). V was trimmed by 0 bases and J by 2 bases, leaving 8 bases between them. In DNA, the CDR3 is TGTGCCACCAGCAGAGAGGCCTTCCCCTACGAGCAGTACTTC. Protein product: CATSREAFPYEQYF.

The chain uses TRBV4-1 and TRBJ2-2, with 9 bases identical to TRBD2. V dropped 1 base and J dropped 1; count of bases not matched to a gene: 4. Looked up from germline, CDR1 is MGHRA and CDR2 is YSYEKL. The CDR3 is 17 amino acids. For the CDR3, the DNA is TGCGCCAGCAGCCAAGGTTTAGCGGGAGAGAACACCGGGGAGCTGTTTTTT. This translates into CASSQGLAGENTGELFF.

The CDR3: CASSRTGLEAFF. The CDR3 nucleotides read TGTGCCAGCAGCAGGACAGGGCTTGAAGCTTTCTTT. The chain carries TRBV2 and TRBJ1-1; 8 nucleotides agree with TRBD1. The junction had 4 bases not matched to a gene; V was cut back by 6 bases and J by 7 bases. Germline CDR1 is SNHLY and CDR2 is FYNNEI. The CDR3 is 12 amino acids.

This rearrangement joins TRBV2 to TRBJ1-5; D is undetermined. Trimming took off 7 bases at V and 2 bases at J, with 9 bases between the two ends. Germline CDR1 is SNHLY and CDR2 is FYNNEI. This CDR3 is 13 amino acids long. CDR3: CASTFRGNQPQHF. In DNA form, the CDR3 reads TGTGCCAGCACCTTTAGGGGCAATCAGCCCCAGCATTTT.

The table lists this clone with a count of one. This rearrangement joins TRBV11-2 to TRBJ2-7; D gene unclear. V was trimmed by 1 base and J by 2 bases, leaving 15 bases between them. The CDR3 is made up of 16 amino acids. The germline V gene encodes CDR1 SGHAT and CDR2 FQNNGV. The chain's CDR3 is CASSLARWQRPYEQYF. The CDR3 DNA follows: TGTGCCAGCAGCTTAGCCCGCTGGCAAAGGCCCTACGAGCAGTACTTC.

V is TRBV5-1 and J is TRBJ2-7; 9 bases match TRBD2. The CDR3 extends over 12 amino acids. CDR1 is SGHRS, CDR2 YFSETQ, per germline. Losses at the gene ends were 4 bases for V and 6 bases for J; bases not matched to a gene: 2. Written as DNA, the CDR3 is TGCGCCAGCAGCGTACTAGCGGGCGAGCAGTACTTC. Protein: CASSVLAGEQYF. Together with reference TRBV5-1 and TRBJ2-7, the CDR3 gives the full variable domain: KAGVTQTPRYLIKTRGQQVTLSCSPISGHRSVSWYQQTPGQGLQFLFEYFSETQRNKGNFPGRFSGRQFSNSRSEMNVSTLELGDSALYLCASSVLAGEQYFGPGTRLTVT.

The rearrangement uses TRBV6-1 and TRBJ2-1; maybe TRBD1 (6 bases). The length of the CDR3 is 14 residues. With 8 bases removed from V and 0 bases from J, the gap between germline ends came to 11 bases. Per germline, CDR1 MNHNS and CDR2 SASEGT. The CDR3: CASSGTISYNEQFF. In nucleotides, the CDR3 is TGTGCCAGCTCGGGGACAATCTCCTACAATGAGCAGTTCTTC.

The V and J genes are TRBV2 and TRBJ1-4; D is possibly TRBD1 (5 bases). V was shortened by 4 bases and J by 7 bases, with 13 bases between the two germline ends. CDR1 is SNHLY, CDR2 FYNNEI, per germline. The CDR3 is 14 residues long. CDR3 bases: TGTGCCAGCAGTGTTGGCCGTGGGGGTGAAAAACTGTTTTTT. Its protein is CASSVGRGGEKLFF.

J is TRBJ2-7 and V is TRBV10-2; D is ambiguous. The CDR3 is 14 residues long. The germline V gene has CDR1 WSHSY and CDR2 SAAADI. Trimming took 1 base from V and 3 from J, leaving 10 bases between them. This CDR3 reads CASSEYGRSYEQYF. CDR3 coding DNA: TGCGCCAGCAGTGAGTACGGGCGGAGCTACGAGCAGTACTTC.

V usage is TRBV5-1 and J usage is TRBJ2-1; 10 bases line up with TRBD2. The CDR3 runs 14 residues. Germline-derived CDR1 and CDR2 are SGHRS and YFSETQ. Unmatched junction bases numbered 6, after V lost 7 bases and J lost 5 bases. CDR3 sequence: CASQRTSGNNEQFF. The CDR3 DNA follows: TGCGCCAGCCAAAGGACTAGCGGAAACAATGAGCAGTTCTTC.

Here the CDR3 DNA reads TGTGCCAGCAGTGCCGTCACCCTAGCGGGAGGAATCACAGATACGCAGTATTTT. Residues: CASSAVTLAGGITDTQYF. J is TRBJ2-3 and V is TRBV25-1; 11 nucleotides align to TRBD2. The CDR3 consists of 18 residues. CDR1 MGHDK and CDR2 SYGVNS come from the germline V gene. V gave up 4 bases and J gave up 2 bases; unmatched junction bases: 11.

Only one count was recorded for this clone. The chain employs TRBV6-5 and TRBJ2-3; D uncertain. CDR3 size: 13 residues. The germline V gene encodes CDR1 MNHEY and CDR2 SVGAGI. V lost 6 bases and J 4 bases, leaving 11 bases between the germline ends. The CDR3 nucleotides are TGTGCCAGCAGGGACGCCGGAGCAGATACGCAGTATTTT. It specifies CASRDAGADTQYF.

V and J are TRBV2 and TRBJ2-1, with D perhaps being TRBD1 or TRBD2 (5 bases each). V was pared by 5 bases and J by 1 base, with 18 bases between. This CDR3 has 17 residues. The germline V gene encodes CDR1 SNHLY and CDR2 FYNNEI. CDR3 loop: CASSSGPGRASYNEQFF. The CDR3 DNA sequence: TGTGCCAGCAGTTCCGGACCGGGGCGGGCATCCTACAATGAGCAGTTCTTC. The variable domain in full, with the rest retrieved from reference TRBV2 and TRBJ2-1, is EPEVTQTPSHQVTQMGQEVILRCVPISNHLYFYWYRQILGQKVEFLVSFYNNEISEKSEIFDDQFSVERPDGSNFTLKIRSTKLEDSAMYFCASSSGPGRASYNEQFFGPGTRLTVL.

V usage is TRBV10-1 and J usage is TRBJ2-1; D call uncertain. Germline V gene sequence: CDR1 WNHNN, CDR2 SYGVQD (reference sequence). The CDR3 is 14 amino acids. V shed 3 bases and J shed 6 bases, with 12 bases lying between them. The CDR3 nucleotides read TGCGCCAGCAGTGACTGGGATTTGGGCAATGAGCAGTTCTTC. It codes for CASSDWDLGNEQFF.

The chain couples TRBV11-2 to TRBJ1-1; D is unresolved. This CDR3 comprises 14 residues. Trimming cost V 4 bases and J 3 bases, with 12 bases left between them. Germline lookup yields CDR1 SGHAT and CDR2 FQNNGV. The CDR3 sequence is CASSSTRRYTEAFF. For the CDR3, the DNA is TGTGCCAGCAGCTCCACCCGTAGGTACACTGAAGCTTTCTTT.

This chain connects TRBV5-1 to TRBJ2-1, with 7 bases lining up with TRBD2. J lost 5 bases, V lost 0 bases, and 5 bases had no gene match. CDR3 length: 15 amino acids. CDR1 and CDR2 (germline): SGHRS, YFSETQ. The CDR3 loop is CASSLGGTTNNEQFF. DNA for the CDR3: TGCGCCAGCAGCTTGGGAGGGACTACAAACAATGAGCAGTTCTTC.